The clone carrying this T cell receptor beta chain turned up a few times. Antigen: not known. The protocol was immunoSEQ multiplex PCR, while the TCRdb copy is restricted to in-frame clones and leaves out a portion. The data show some 2,000 clones, roughly 22% seen once. The CDR3 is 14 residues long. Unmatched junction bases numbered 7, after V lost 4 bases and J lost 7 bases. Per germline, CDR1 SGHRS and CDR2 YFSETQ. This sample is drawn from a study of T cells in localized non-small cell lung cancer. Study-level results: It was uninvolved adjacent lung that showed the highest T cell clonality, exceeding tumor. When the top 100 tumor clones were examined, a median about 60 of them also appeared in the adjacent lung, which was paired and uninvolved. Tumor samples were not multi-region, leaving intratumor heterogeneity unexcluded.

The source material was lung tumor tissue, sampled before any cancer treatment. This chain connects TRBV5-1 to TRBJ1-4; 7 nucleotides match TRBD1. The origin of this receptor is a woman aged 40-75 years with stage I lung adenocarcinoma. CDR3 residues: CASSVGGAGEKLFF. The CDR3 DNA follows: TGCGCCAGCAGCGTAGGGGGCGCGGGTGAAAAACTGTTTTTT.